The entry below describes one TCR beta chain. This receptor's antigen is unknown. It has no much larger one-base neighbor in the sample; base qualities were not kept. The V end loses 4 bases and the J end loses 4 bases, and a stretch of 14 bases separates them. The cysteine opens and the phenylalanine closes a CDR3 of 14 amino acids. Only the CDR3 part of the read is kept: 42 bases, read in frame from the first base. Based on the germline V gene, the CDR1 and CDR2 sequences are SGHDT and YYEEEE. The sample belongs to a study of shared clonotypes between healthy human individuals (dated by TCRdb to about 2020). Regarding the complete study: The cohort included a few men and two women between 18 and 49 years of age. To estimate repertoire size and how much clonotypes are shared between individuals, the study performed deep sequencing of blood TCR repertoires from a handful of healthy adults. Each donor's leukapheresis produced roughly between roughly 0.9 and 8.9 billion PBMCs. For each donor, CD4 naive and CD4 memory were each run on three plates, CD8 naive on two plates, and CD8 memory on one plate. Libraries were prepared and TCR repertoires were sequenced by different laboratories using diverse techniques, in order to increase sequencing depth and limit assay-specific biases.

Donors were healthy HIV-negative adults with no recently reported acute infections or vaccinations. Only Caucasian adults living in Nashville, Tennessee, USA were represented among the donors. Magnetic negative selection was used to enrich CD4+ T cells, after which naive cells were positively selected on CD45RA and the negative fraction became the memory subset. After blood collection by leukapheresis, PBMCs were isolated using Ficoll-Histopaque density gradient centrifugation and then cryopreserved in the vapor phase of liquid nitrogen. Analytical flow cytometry was used to check the purity and quantity of every magnetically sorted T cell population. From each sorted fraction, genomic DNA was isolated and quantified by UV absorbance on a Nanodrop 2000c. TCR CDR3 regions were amplified from genomic DNA by multiplex PCR using the deep immunoSEQ assay. For each cell subset, the extracted genomic DNA was distributed evenly across all wells of several immunoSEQ 96-well plates, and each plate served as one replicate. For sorted subsets, each replicate PCR was loaded with roughly 0.2 ug genomic DNA, equivalent to 25,000 to 35,000 T cell genomes. The purified libraries were quantified using a Qubit 3.0 fluorometer, sized with a Bioanalyzer 2100, and then quantified again using the KAPA Library Quantification kit. A separate single-read 150-cycle Illumina NextSeq 550 flow cell was used to sequence each immunoSEQ 96-well plate. The paper's processing steps were these. Because the immunoSEQ output held only junctional sequences and lacked quality scores, the filtering could not match the filtering applied to full-length reads. Sequences were annotated with PyIR, a Python wrapper for IgBLAST v1.9, and V/J genes and CDR3 were assigned using IMGT germline references. Reads with weak V/J assignments (E-value above 1e-6), missing CDR3, stop codons, out-of-frame junctions, or ambiguous translated residues were removed. V3J clonotypes were defined as sequences sharing the same inferred V gene, J gene, and CDR3 amino acid sequence. Percentage overlap between repertoires was computed as shared unique clonotypes divided by the size of the smaller repertoire. Three approaches were used to assess repertoire richness: RTK rarefaction, the Chao1 estimator, and Recon v2.1 estimates of unobserved clonotypes. Generation probabilities for all TCRbeta clonotypes obtained by the gDNA method from several donors were computed using OLGA. Drawn from immuneACCESS, this table holds only the in-frame rearrangements with V and J called that TCRdb kept. Clones are partly lost; checked studies trace under half to an unresolved V gene and leave the rest unexplained. V and J calls and clone size are as listed in that table; D and trimming were resolved from the DNA. The sample data list some 2 million clones, and 90% to 95% of these were observed just once. The ten largest account for about 0.13% of the sample.

Results the study describes overall, beyond this receptor: Even with the large sequencing depth, rarefaction of the sorted-subset datasets indicated that sequencing was incomplete. Pairwise subsampling led to the expectation that sequencing depth would affect the degree of clonotype sharing among donors. Only blood was sampled, and tissue TCR repertoires likely differ from those in blood. Because the study included a small number of donors, the genetic and exposure-history diversity represented was limited. Compared with non-shared clonotypes, clonotypes shared by all four sorted-subset donors had higher generation probabilities. About 5% of naive CD4, more than 3% of naive CD8, about 2.4% of memory CD4, and less than 0.45% of memory CD8 clonotypes were shared across several donors. Estimated clonotype richness was generally larger for naive than for memory subsets.

Sequenced: naive CD4+ T cells sorted from blood. The cell subset or site tag for this specimen amounts to: CD45RA+ positively selected. This clonotype originated in a man aged 18 to 30 in good health. The chain is assembled from TRBV5-6 and TRBJ1-1; a tentative D call is TRBD1 (5 bases match). At the DNA level, the sequence is TGTGCCAGCAGCGCGGACGCGAGGGGCACTGAAGCTTTCTTT. Translated, this is CASSADARGTEAFF.